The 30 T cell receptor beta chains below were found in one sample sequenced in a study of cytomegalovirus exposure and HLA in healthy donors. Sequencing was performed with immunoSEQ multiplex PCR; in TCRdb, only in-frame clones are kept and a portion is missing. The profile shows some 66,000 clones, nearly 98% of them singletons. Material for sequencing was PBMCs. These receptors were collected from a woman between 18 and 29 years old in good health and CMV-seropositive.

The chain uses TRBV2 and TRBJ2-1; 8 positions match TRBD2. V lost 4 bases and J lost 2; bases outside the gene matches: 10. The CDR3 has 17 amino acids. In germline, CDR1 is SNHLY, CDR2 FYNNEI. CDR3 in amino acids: CASSARIAGLTYNEQFF. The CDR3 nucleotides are TGTGCCAGCAGTGCCCGTATAGCGGGATTGACCTACAATGAGCAGTTCTTC. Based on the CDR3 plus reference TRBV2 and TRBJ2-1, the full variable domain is EPEVTQTPSHQVTQMGQEVILRCVPISNHLYFYWYRQILGQKVEFLVSFYNNEISEKSEIFDDQFSVERPDGSNFTLKIRSTKLEDSAMYFCASSARIAGLTYNEQFFGPGTRLTVL.

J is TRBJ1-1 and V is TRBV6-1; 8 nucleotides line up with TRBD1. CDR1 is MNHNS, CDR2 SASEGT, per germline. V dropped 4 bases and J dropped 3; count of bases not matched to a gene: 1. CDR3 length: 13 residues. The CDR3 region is CASSVDRDTEAFF. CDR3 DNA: TGTGCCAGCAGTGTGGACAGGGACACTGAAGCTTTCTTT.

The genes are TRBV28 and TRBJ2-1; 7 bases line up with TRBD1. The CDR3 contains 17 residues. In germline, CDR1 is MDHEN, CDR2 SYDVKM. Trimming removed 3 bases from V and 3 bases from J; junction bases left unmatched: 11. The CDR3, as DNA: TGTGCCAGCAGTTTTATGACAGGGTGGGAACTCTACAATGAGCAGTTCTTC. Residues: CASSFMTGWELYNEQFF.

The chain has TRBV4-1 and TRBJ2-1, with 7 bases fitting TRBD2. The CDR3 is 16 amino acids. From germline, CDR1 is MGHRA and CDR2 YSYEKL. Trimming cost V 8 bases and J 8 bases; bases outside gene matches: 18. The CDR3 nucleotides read TGCGCCAGCTATCACGGGGCTACCTCAGCGGGACATGAGCAGTTCTTC. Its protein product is CASYHGATSAGHEQFF.

The CDR3 nucleotides read TGTGCCAGCTCACCTGGAGCGGGAGGTTCCGAGCAGTACTTC. Amino acids: CASSPGAGGSEQYF. The chain has TRBV18 and TRBJ2-7, with TRBD2 matching 9 bases. The trim removed 3 bases at V and 6 bases at J, leaving 6 bases unmatched. CDR1 and CDR2 from the germline V gene are KGHSH and LQKENI. The CDR3 loop spans 14 amino acids.

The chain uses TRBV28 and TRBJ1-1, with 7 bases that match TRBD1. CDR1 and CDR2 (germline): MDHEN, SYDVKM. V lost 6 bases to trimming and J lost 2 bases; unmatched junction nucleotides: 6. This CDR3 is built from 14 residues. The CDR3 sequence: CASSPGQINTEAFF. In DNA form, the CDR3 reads TGTGCCAGCAGCCCGGGACAGATAAACACTGAAGCTTTCTTT.

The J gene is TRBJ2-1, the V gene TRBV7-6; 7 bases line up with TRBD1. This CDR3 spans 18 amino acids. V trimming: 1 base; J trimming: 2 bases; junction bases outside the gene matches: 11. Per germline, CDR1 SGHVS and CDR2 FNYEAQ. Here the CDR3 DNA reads TGTGCCAGCAGCTTAGGGGCAGGGGGAACCGAAACCTACAATGAGCAGTTCTTC. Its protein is CASSLGAGGTETYNEQFF.

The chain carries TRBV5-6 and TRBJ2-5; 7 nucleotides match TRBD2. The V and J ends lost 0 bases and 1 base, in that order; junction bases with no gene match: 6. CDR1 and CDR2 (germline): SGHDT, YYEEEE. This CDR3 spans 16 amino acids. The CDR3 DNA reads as TGTGCCAGCAGCTTGGGATGGCGGGGGACCCAAGAGACCCAGTACTTC. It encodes CASSLGWRGTQETQYF.

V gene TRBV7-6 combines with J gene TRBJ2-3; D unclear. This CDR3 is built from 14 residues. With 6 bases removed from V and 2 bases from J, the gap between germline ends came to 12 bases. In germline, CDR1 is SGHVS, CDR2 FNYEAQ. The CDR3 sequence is CASSSSGVTDTQYF. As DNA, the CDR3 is TGTGCCAGCAGTTCAAGTGGAGTCACAGATACGCAGTATTTT.

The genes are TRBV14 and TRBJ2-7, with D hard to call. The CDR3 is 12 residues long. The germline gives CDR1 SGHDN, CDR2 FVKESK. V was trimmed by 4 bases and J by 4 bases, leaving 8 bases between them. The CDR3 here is CASSRTAYEQYF. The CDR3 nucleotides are TGTGCCAGCAGCCGTACAGCATACGAGCAGTACTTC. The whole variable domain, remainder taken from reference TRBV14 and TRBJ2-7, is EAGVTQFPSHSVIEKGQTVTLRCDPISGHDNLYWYRRVMGKEIKFLLHFVKESKQDESGMPNNRFLAERTGGTYSTLKVQPAELEDSGVYFCASSRTAYEQYFGPGTRLTVT.

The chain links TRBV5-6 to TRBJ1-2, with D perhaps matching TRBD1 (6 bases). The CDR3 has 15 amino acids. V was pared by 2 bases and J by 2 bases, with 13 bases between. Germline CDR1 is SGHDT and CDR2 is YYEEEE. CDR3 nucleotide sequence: TGTGCCAGCAGCTTCTACAGGGTCGCCAACTATGGCTACACCTTC. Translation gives CASSFYRVANYGYTF.

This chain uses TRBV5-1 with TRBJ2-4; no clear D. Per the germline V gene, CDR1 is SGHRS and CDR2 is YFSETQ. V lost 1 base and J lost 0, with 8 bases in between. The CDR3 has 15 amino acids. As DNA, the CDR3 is TGCGCCAGCAGCTTGAACATCATAGCCAAAAACATTCAGTACTTC. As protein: CASSLNIIAKNIQYF.

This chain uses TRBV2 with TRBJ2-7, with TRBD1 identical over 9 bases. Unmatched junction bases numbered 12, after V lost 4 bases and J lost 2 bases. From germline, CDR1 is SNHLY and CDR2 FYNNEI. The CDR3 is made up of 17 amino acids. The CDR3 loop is CASSVPPWGQGPYEQYF. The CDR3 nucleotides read TGTGCCAGCAGTGTCCCTCCCTGGGGACAGGGCCCCTACGAGCAGTACTTC.

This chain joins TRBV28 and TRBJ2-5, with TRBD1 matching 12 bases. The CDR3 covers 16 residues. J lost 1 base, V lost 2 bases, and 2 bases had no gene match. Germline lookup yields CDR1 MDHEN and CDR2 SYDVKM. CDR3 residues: CASSLGGQGAQETQYF. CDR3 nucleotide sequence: TGTGCCAGCAGTTTAGGGGGACAGGGGGCCCAAGAGACCCAGTACTTC.

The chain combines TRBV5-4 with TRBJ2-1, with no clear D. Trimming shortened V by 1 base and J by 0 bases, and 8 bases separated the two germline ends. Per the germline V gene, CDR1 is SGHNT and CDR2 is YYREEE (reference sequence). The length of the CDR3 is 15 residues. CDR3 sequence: CASSLKTYSYNEQFF. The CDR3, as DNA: TGTGCCAGCAGCTTGAAGACTTACTCCTACAATGAGCAGTTCTTC.

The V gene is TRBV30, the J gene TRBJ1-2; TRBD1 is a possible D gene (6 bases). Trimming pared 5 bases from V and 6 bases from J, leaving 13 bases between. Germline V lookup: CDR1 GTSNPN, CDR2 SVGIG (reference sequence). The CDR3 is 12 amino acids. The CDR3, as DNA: TGTGCCTGGTACAGGGATTTGAATGGCTACACCTTC. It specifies CAWYRDLNGYTF.

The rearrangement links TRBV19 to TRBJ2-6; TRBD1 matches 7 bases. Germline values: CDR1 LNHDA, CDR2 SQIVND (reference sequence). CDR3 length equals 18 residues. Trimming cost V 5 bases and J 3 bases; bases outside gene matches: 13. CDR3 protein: CASSPPGQSFSGANVLTF. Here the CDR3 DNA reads TGTGCCAGTAGTCCCCCGGGACAGTCTTTTAGTGGGGCCAACGTCCTGACTTTC.

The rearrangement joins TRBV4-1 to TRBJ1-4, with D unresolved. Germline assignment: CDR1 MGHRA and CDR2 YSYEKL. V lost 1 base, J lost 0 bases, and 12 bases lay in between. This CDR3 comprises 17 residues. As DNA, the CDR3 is TGCGCCAGCAGCCAAGGGAGAACCGGCGCAACTAATGAAAAACTGTTTTTT. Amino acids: CASSQGRTGATNEKLFF.

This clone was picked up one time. The DNA for the CDR3 is TGTGCCAGCAGCGTTACTAGCATGGTGAACACCGGGGAGCTGTTTTTT. Translating it yields CASSVTSMVNTGELFF. The chain links TRBV5-4 to TRBJ2-2; D perhaps matches TRBD2 (6 bases). The CDR3 has 16 amino acids. V lost 4 bases to trimming and J lost 1 base, with 14 bases between them. Germline assignment: CDR1 SGHNT and CDR2 YYREEE (reference sequence).

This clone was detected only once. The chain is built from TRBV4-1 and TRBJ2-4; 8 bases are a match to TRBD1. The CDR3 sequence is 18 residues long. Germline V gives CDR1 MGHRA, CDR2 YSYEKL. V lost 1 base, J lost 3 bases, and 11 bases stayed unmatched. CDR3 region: CASSQVLEAGTGKNIQYF. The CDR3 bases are TGCGCCAGCAGCCAAGTACTCGAAGCCGGGACAGGCAAAAACATTCAGTACTTC.

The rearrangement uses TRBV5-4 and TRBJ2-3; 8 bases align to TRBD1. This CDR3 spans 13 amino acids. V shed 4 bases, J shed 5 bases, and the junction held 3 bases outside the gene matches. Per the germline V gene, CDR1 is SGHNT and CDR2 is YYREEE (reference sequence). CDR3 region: CASSVDREDTQYF. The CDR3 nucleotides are TGTGCCAGCAGCGTGGACAGGGAAGATACGCAGTATTTT.

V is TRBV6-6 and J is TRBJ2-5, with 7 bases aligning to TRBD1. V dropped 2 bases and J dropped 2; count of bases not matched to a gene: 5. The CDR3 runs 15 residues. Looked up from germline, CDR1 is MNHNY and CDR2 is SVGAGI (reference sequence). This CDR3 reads CASSYVPRGQETQYF. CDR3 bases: TGTGCCAGCAGTTACGTTCCCAGGGGGCAAGAGACCCAGTACTTC.

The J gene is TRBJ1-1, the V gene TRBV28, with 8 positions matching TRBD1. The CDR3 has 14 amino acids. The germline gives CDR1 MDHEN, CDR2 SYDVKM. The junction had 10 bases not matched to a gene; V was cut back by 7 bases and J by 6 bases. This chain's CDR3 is CASKLQGEWAEAFF. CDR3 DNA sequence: TGTGCCAGCAAGCTACAGGGGGAATGGGCTGAAGCTTTCTTT.

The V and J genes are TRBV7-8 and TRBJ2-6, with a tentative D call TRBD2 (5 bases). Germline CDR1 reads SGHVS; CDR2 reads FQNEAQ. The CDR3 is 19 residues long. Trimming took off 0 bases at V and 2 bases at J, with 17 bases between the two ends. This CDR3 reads CASSLAVGRGSPGANVLTF. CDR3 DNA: TGTGCCAGCAGCTTAGCGGTAGGGAGAGGGTCCCCTGGGGCCAACGTCCTGACTTTC. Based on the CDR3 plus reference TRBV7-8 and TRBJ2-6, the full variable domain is GAGVSQSPRYKVAKRGQDVALRCDPISGHVSLFWYQQALGQGPEFLTYFQNEAQLDKSGLPSDRFFAERPEGSVSTLKIQRTQQEDSAVYLCASSLAVGRGSPGANVLTFGAGSRLTVL.

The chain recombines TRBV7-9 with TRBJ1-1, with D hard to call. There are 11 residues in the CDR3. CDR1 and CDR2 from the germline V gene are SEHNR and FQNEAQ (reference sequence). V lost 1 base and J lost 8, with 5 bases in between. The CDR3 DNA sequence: TGTGCCAGCAGCTTAGACGGGGAAGCTTTCTTT. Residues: CASSLDGEAFF.

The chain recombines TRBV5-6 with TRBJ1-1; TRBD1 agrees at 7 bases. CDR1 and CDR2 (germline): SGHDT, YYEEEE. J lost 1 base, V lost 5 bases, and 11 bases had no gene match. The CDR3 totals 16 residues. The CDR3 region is CASSFFSGTANTEAFF. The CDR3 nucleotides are TGTGCCAGCAGTTTTTTTTCCGGGACAGCGAACACTGAAGCTTTCTTT. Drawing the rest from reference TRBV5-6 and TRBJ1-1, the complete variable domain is DAGVTQSPTHLIKTRGQQVTLRCSPKSGHDTVSWYQQALGQGPQFIFQYYEEEERQRGNFPDRFSGHQFPNYSSELNVNALLLGDSALYLCASSFFSGTANTEAFFGQGTRLTVV.

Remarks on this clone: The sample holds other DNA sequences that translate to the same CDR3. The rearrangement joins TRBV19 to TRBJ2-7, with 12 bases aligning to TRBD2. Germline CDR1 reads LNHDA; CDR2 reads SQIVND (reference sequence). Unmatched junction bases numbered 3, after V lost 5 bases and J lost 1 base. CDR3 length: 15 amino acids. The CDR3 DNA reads TGTGCCAGTAGTCCCCTAGCGGGAGGGTCCTACGAGCAGTACTTC. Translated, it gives CASSPLAGGSYEQYF.

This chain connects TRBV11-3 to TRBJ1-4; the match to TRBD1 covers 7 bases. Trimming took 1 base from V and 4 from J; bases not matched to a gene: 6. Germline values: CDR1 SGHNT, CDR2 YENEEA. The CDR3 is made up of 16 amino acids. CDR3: CASSLGDRSNNEKLFF. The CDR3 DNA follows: TGTGCCAGCAGCTTAGGGGACAGATCCAATAATGAAAAACTGTTTTTT.

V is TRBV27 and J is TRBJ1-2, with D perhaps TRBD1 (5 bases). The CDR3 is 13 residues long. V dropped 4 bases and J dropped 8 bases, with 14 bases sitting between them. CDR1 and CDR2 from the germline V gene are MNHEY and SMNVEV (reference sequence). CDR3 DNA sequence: TGTGCCAGCAGTTCGGATCCAGGGTACGGCTACACCTTC. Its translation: CASSSDPGYGYTF.

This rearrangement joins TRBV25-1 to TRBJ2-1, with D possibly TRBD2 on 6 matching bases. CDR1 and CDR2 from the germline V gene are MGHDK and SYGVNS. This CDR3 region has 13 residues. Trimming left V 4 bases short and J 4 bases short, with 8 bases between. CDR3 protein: CASSAGTYNEQFF. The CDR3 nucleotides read TGTGCCAGCAGTGCCGGGACTTACAATGAGCAGTTCTTC.